What follows are 5 T cell receptor beta chains derived from one specimen sequenced in a study of blood T cell repertoires in COVID-19 (dated by TCRdb to the early 2020s). Libraries were made using the immunoSEQ multiplex PCR assay. Drawn from immuneACCESS, this table holds only the in-frame rearrangements with V and J called that TCRdb kept. Clones are partly lost; checked studies trace under half to an unresolved V gene and leave the rest unexplained. The sample data list 60,000 to 65,000 clones, and around three quarters of these were observed just once. Roughly 5% of the sample goes to the ten largest clones. Sequencing was carried out using peripheral blood. These receptors originate from a human donor in a cohort sampled during active COVID-19.

Only a few counts were recorded for this clone. The chain couples TRBV30 to TRBJ1-5; D gene uncertain. Germline CDR1 reads GTSNPN; CDR2 reads SVGIG (reference sequence). The CDR3 totals 13 residues. Trimming took 2 bases from V and 6 from J, leaving 11 bases between them. The CDR3 bases are TGTGCCTGGAGTCGATCGGAGGGTCAGCCCCAGCATTTT. Translation gives CAWSRSEGQPQHF.

This clone was recorded a few times. The rearrangement uses TRBV4-1 and TRBJ2-7; 7 bases fit TRBD1. Germline-derived CDR1 and CDR2 are MGHRA and YSYEKL. The CDR3 sequence is 13 residues long. Unmatched junction bases numbered 5, after V lost 3 bases and J lost 6 bases. Here the CDR3 DNA reads TGCGCCAGCAGCCAGGCTAGGGGGCGCGAGCAGTACTTC. Translating it yields CASSQARGREQYF.

This chain uses TRBV24-1 with TRBJ2-3; D might be TRBD1 (5 bases). Germline values: CDR1 KGHDR, CDR2 SFDVKD. The V end was cut by 7 bases, the J end by 2 bases, with 36 bases between. The CDR3 has 22 residues. The CDR3 region is CATRPSKLQGIRLETPTDTQYF. CDR3 nucleotide sequence: TGTGCCACCAGGCCCTCAAAACTCCAGGGAATCAGACTTGAAACTCCCACAGATACGCAGTATTTT.

The V gene is TRBV4-1, the J gene TRBJ2-5, with TRBD1 identical over 9 bases. The CDR3 is made up of 16 amino acids. The V and J ends lost 0 bases and 3 bases, in that order; junction bases with no gene match: 5. Looked up from germline, CDR1 is MGHRA and CDR2 is YSYEKL. This CDR3 is CASSQEAGTGKETQYF. The CDR3 DNA reads TGCGCCAGCAGCCAAGAAGCCGGGACAGGGAAAGAGACCCAGTACTTC.

The chain carries TRBV30 and TRBJ1-2, with 9 bases matching TRBD1. V was clipped by 2 bases and J by 1 base; unmatched bases: 2. This CDR3 comprises 14 residues. Germline V lookup: CDR1 GTSNPN, CDR2 SVGIG (reference sequence). The CDR3 sequence is CAWSRQGGNYGYTF. CDR3 DNA sequence: TGTGCCTGGAGTCGACAGGGGGGTAACTATGGCTACACCTTC.